This TCR beta chain is from a study of post-analysis software for immune sequencing data. Study details: As for disease course, relapsing-remitting, secondary progressive and progressive-relapsing multiple sclerosis were all included. Broader study findings: Controls had lower frequencies than patients of about five TRBV segments, which included TRBV5-6, TRBV5-1 and TRBV20-1.

Germline V gene sequence: CDR1 SQVTM, CDR2 ANQGSEA. The CDR3 length is 13 residues. V dropped 8 bases and J dropped 4; count of bases not matched to a gene: 6. The library was made from cDNA and included unique molecular identifiers. TCRdb re-derived calls from the PCR reads in MiXCR, one entry per CDR3 protein. Of about 810,000 distinct CDR3 sequences in the sample, roughly half were seen once. Of note for this clonotype: Its specificity is unknown.

Sequenced: blood. The V and J genes are TRBV29-1 and TRBJ1-5; TRBD1 aligns across 9 bases. The receptor was derived from a girl under 18 with multiple sclerosis. CDR3 sequence: CSTGTGINQPQHF. In DNA form, the CDR3 reads TGCAGCACAGGGACAGGGATTAATCAGCCCCAGCATTTT.